One and the same sample provided the 5 T cell receptor beta chains below, sequenced in a study of cytomegalovirus exposure and HLA in healthy donors. It was with 60 Vbeta and 13 Jbeta primers that the PCR ran. The protocol was immunoSEQ multiplex PCR, while the TCRdb copy is restricted to in-frame clones and leaves out a portion. The sample has 200,000 or so clones, roughly 80% seen once. The sequenced sample was PBMCs. Source of these receptors: a woman aged 50 to 65 in good health and CMV-seropositive.

The chain uses TRBV7-2 and TRBJ1-2, with 8 bases matching TRBD1. The CDR3 sequence is 16 residues long. In germline, CDR1 is SGHTA, CDR2 FQGNSA. J lost 4 bases, V lost 0 bases, and 7 bases had no gene match. In DNA, the CDR3 is TGTGCCAGCAGCTTAGCGTTGGGGACAGGCCCCTATGGCTACACCTTC. This encodes CASSLALGTGPYGYTF. Complete variable domain (other parts from reference TRBV7-2 and TRBJ1-2): GAGVSQSPSNKVTEKGKDVELRCDPISGHTALYWYRQSLGQGLEFLIYFQGNSAPDKSGLPSDRFSAERTGGSVSTLTIQRTQQEDSAVYLCASSLALGTGPYGYTFGSGTRLTVV.

This chain joins TRBV7-2 and TRBJ2-1; the D gene is possibly TRBD1 (6 bases). This CDR3 has 13 amino acids. Trimming took 8 bases from V and 5 from J, leaving 13 bases between them. Germline CDR1 is SGHTA and CDR2 is FQGNSA. The CDR3 DNA reads as TGTGCCAGCTCCCCCAGGGGCAACAATGAGCAGTTCTTC. It translates to CASSPRGNNEQFF.

The J gene is TRBJ1-1, the V gene TRBV10-3; D gene ambiguous. The CDR3 is made up of 13 amino acids. V shed 5 bases and J shed 0 bases, with 7 bases lying between them. The germline gives CDR1 ENHRY, CDR2 SYGVKD. The CDR3 DNA reads TGTGCCATCAGTTCGGTTGTGAACACTGAAGCTTTCTTT. Its protein is CAISSVVNTEAFF.

The chain employs TRBV7-8 and TRBJ2-5; D is perhaps TRBD1 (7 bases). This CDR3 comprises 14 residues. The V end lost 2 bases, the J end lost 5 bases, and 12 bases lay between the germline ends. Germline loops: CDR1 SGHVS, CDR2 FQNEAQ. The CDR3 sequence is CASSLMAGGETQYF. CDR3 nucleotide sequence: TGTGCCAGCAGCTTAATGGCAGGGGGGGAGACCCAGTACTTC.

As regards this clone: A junction end diverges from the germline sequence, so it may reflect a read error. At the DNA level, this CDR3 is encoded by other sequences in the same sample as well. The chain uses TRBV15 and TRBJ1-6; TRBD1 is a possible D gene (5 bases). Germline-derived CDR1 and CDR2 are LNHNV and YYDKDF (reference sequence). The CDR3 spans 16 residues. CDR3 region: CATSREERQTNSPLHF. The CDR3 bases are TGTGCCACTAGCAGAGAAGAGAGACAGACTAATTCACCCCTCCACTTT.